Shown below are 24 T cell receptor beta chains from a single sample sequenced in a study of cytomegalovirus exposure and HLA in healthy donors. Primers included in the PCR were 60 Vbeta and 13 Jbeta primers. Here immunoSEQ multiplex PCR was the method, and the copy in TCRdb shows in-frame clones only, minus some. The sample lists around 250,000 clones; 80% to 85% were seen once. Sequencing input: PBMCs. The receptors come from a woman between 55 and 75 years old in good health and CMV-seropositive.

This clone was observed a few times. The V call is TRBV28, the J call TRBJ1-5, with a tentative D call TRBD1 (5 bases). This CDR3 is 14 amino acids long. The germline V and J ends were trimmed by 6 bases and 6 bases, with 15 bases remaining between them. Per germline, CDR1 MDHEN and CDR2 SYDVKM. The CDR3 protein is CASRAQGLSQPQHF. Here the CDR3 DNA reads TGTGCCAGCAGGGCGCAGGGTTTAAGTCAGCCCCAGCATTTT.

CDR3 DNA sequence: TGTGCCAGCAGTCCGACTAGCGGGAGCGGCGGGGAGCTGTTTTTT. It codes for CASSPTSGSGGELFF. The chain has TRBV7-3 and TRBJ2-2; 12 positions match TRBD2. The germline gives CDR1 SGHTA, CDR2 FQGTGA. This CDR3 contains 15 residues. With V trimmed by 6 bases and J by 7 bases, 6 bases remained unmatched.

This chain connects TRBV28 to TRBJ1-1; D gene unclear. The CDR3 extends over 10 amino acids. V shed 2 bases and J shed 12 bases, with 7 bases lying between them. CDR1 is MDHEN and CDR2 is SYDVKM in the germline V gene. CDR3 protein: CASSLGHTFF. CDR3 sequence (DNA): TGTGCCAGCAGTTTAGGGCATACTTTCTTT.

This chain links TRBV19 with TRBJ2-1; TRBD2 agrees at 8 bases. With V trimmed by 5 bases and J by 4 bases, 22 bases remained unmatched. This CDR3 region has 20 residues. Per germline, CDR1 LNHDA and CDR2 SQIVND (reference sequence). The DNA of the CDR3 is TGTGCCAGTAGTCCCCGGGGGGGGCTACACCTCAGAGGGGGTTACAATGAGCAGTTCTTC. This sequence encodes CASSPRGGLHLRGGYNEQFF.

The CDR3 DNA reads TGTGCCAGCAGGGCCGGGACAGGGGCCGCCTATGGCTACACCTTC. Translating it yields CASRAGTGAAYGYTF. The V and J genes are TRBV6-4 and TRBJ1-2; TRBD1 matches at 10 bases. Trimming removed 6 bases from V and 4 bases from J; junction bases left unmatched: 8. CDR3 length: 15 residues. Germline loops: CDR1 MRHNA, CDR2 SNTAGT.

The V and J genes are TRBV6-7 and TRBJ1-5; D is unresolved. TRBV6-7 is classed as an ORF, of uncertain function. Trimming removed 11 bases at V and 5 bases at J, with 10 bases between. The CDR3 covers 11 residues. CDR3 sequence reads: CALGRYQPQHF. The CDR3 DNA follows: TGTGCCCTCGGGAGGTATCAGCCCCAGCATTTT.

This clone was detected only a few times. V gene TRBV5-1 combines with J gene TRBJ2-2; TRBD1 matches 9 bases. CDR1 and CDR2 from the germline V gene are SGHRS and YFSETQ. The CDR3 spans 15 residues. Trimming at V came to 5 bases and at J to 6 bases, leaving 8 bases not matched to a gene. CDR3 DNA sequence: TGCGCCAGCAGAGCCGGGACAGGGATCGCCGGGGAGCTGTTTTTT. Amino acids: CASRAGTGIAGELFF.

CDR3: CASSYSGGSYEQYF. In nucleotides, the CDR3 is TGTGCCAGCAGTTACAGCGGCGGGTCCTACGAGCAGTACTTC. This rearrangement joins TRBV6-6 to TRBJ2-7; D is possibly TRBD2 (5 bases). The germline gives CDR1 MNHNY, CDR2 SVGAGI (reference sequence). Between the trimmed V and J ends, which lost 2 bases and 1 base, there was a span of 9 bases. This CDR3 contains 14 residues.

The chain joins TRBV7-2 to TRBJ1-2; unclear D gene. The CDR3 spans 14 residues. From germline, CDR1 is SGHTA and CDR2 FQGNSA. V shed 4 bases and J shed 4 bases, with 13 bases lying between them. CDR3 DNA sequence: TGTGCCAGCAGCTCCTCCCGGACTTTCTATGGCTACACCTTC. Translated, it gives CASSSSRTFYGYTF.

The CDR3 DNA reads TGTGCCAGCAATCCGACAGGGAGCAATCAGCCCCAGCATTTT. Translated, it gives CASNPTGSNQPQHF. The genes are TRBV9 and TRBJ1-5; 7 bases agree with TRBD1. In germline, CDR1 is SGDLS, CDR2 YYNGEE. This CDR3 has 14 residues. The junction had 4 bases not matched to a gene; V was cut back by 6 bases and J by 1 base. Full variable domain (rest looked up from reference TRBV9 and TRBJ1-5): DSGVTQTPKHLITATGQRVTLRCSPRSGDLSVYWYQQSLDQGLQFLIQYYNGEERAKGNILERFSAQQFPDLHSELNLSSLELGDSALYFCASNPTGSNQPQHFGDGTRLSIL.

The V and J genes are TRBV27 and TRBJ1-5; 10 bases fit TRBD1. Germline CDR1 reads MNHEY; CDR2 reads SMNVEV (reference sequence). The V segment lost 6 bases and the J segment 3 bases; nucleotides outside the gene matches: 5. This CDR3 spans 15 amino acids. CDR3 coding DNA: TGTGCCAGCAGCTGGACAGGGGGTATCAATCAGCCCCAGCATTTT. Its translation: CASSWTGGINQPQHF.

The J gene is TRBJ2-7, the V gene TRBV19; D is undetermined. The CDR3 has 14 amino acids. Germline V CDR1 and CDR2: LNHDA, SQIVND (reference sequence). Trimming removed 10 bases from V and 0 bases from J, with 16 bases in between. The CDR3 sequence: CATTDVSISYEQYF. CDR3 nucleotides: TGTGCCACTACAGATGTGAGCATCTCCTACGAGCAGTACTTC.

This sequence joins TRBV7-3 and TRBJ2-6; the D is unclear. The CDR3 consists of 15 residues. Trimming took off 0 bases at V and 4 bases at J, with 7 bases between the two ends. Germline loops: CDR1 SGHTA, CDR2 FQGTGA. CDR3 sequence: CASSLTLSGANVLTF. The CDR3 DNA is TGTGCCAGCAGCTTAACTCTTTCCGGGGCCAACGTCCTGACTTTC. Full variable domain (outside the CDR3, taken from reference TRBV7-3 and TRBJ2-6): GAGVSQTPSNKVTEKGKYVELRCDPISGHTALYWYRQSLGQGPEFLIYFQGTGAADDSGLPNDRFFAVRPEGSVSTLKIQRTERGDSAVYLCASSLTLSGANVLTFGAGSRLTVL.

In this sample, this clone turned up once. This chain joins TRBV18 and TRBJ1-5; 8 bases match TRBD1. Germline V lookup: CDR1 KGHSH, CDR2 LQKENI. The CDR3 runs 15 residues. The V segment lost 6 bases and the J segment 1 base; nucleotides outside the gene matches: 5. CDR3 loop: CASSSTGESNQPQHF. The CDR3 DNA sequence: TGTGCCAGCTCTTCGACAGGGGAGAGCAATCAGCCCCAGCATTTT.

The chain is built from TRBV25-1 and TRBJ2-1, with 10 bases identical to TRBD2. V lost 7 bases, J lost 7 bases, and 10 bases stayed unmatched. The CDR3 has 15 residues. Germline V gene data show CDR1 as MGHDK and CDR2 as SYGVNS. The chain's CDR3 is CASNQAGGSFNEQFF. In DNA form, the CDR3 reads TGTGCCAGCAATCAAGCGGGAGGGTCCTTTAATGAGCAGTTCTTC. The complete variable domain, with remaining parts taken from reference TRBV25-1 and TRBJ2-1, reads EADIYQTPRYLVIGTGKKITLECSQTMGHDKMYWYQQDPGMELHLIHYSYGVNSTEKGDLSSESTVSRIRTEHFPLTLESARPSHTSQYLCASNQAGGSFNEQFFGPGTRLTVL.

This sequence joins TRBV19 and TRBJ1-4; D not resolved. Germline V gene data show CDR1 as LNHDA and CDR2 as SQIVND (reference sequence). This CDR3 contains 13 residues. The V end lost 2 bases, the J end lost 5 bases, and 6 bases lay between the germline ends. Here the CDR3 DNA reads TGTGCCAGTAGTATAATGCTAAATGAAAAACTGTTTTTT. It is translated as CASSIMLNEKLFF. The full variable domain, completed using reference TRBV19 and TRBJ1-4, is DGGITQSPKYLFRKEGQNVTLSCEQNLNHDAMYWYRQDPGQGLRLIYYSQIVNDFQKGDIAEGYSVSREKKESFPLTVTSAQKNPTAFYLCASSIMLNEKLFFGSGTQLSVL.

This chain links TRBV11-2 with TRBJ1-1; tentatively, D is TRBD1 (6 bases). The CDR3 extends over 13 amino acids. V was clipped by 6 bases and J by 5 bases, with 13 bases between them. CDR1 and CDR2 (germline): SGHAT, FQNNGV. As DNA, the CDR3 is TGTGCCAGCAGACCCAGGGGTTGGACTGAAGCTTTCTTT. Encoded protein: CASRPRGWTEAFF.

The chain combines TRBV27 with TRBJ1-6; TRBD1 is a possible D gene (6 bases). Trimming shortened V by 4 bases and J by 8 bases, and 18 bases separated the two germline ends. Germline values: CDR1 MNHEY, CDR2 SMNVEV (reference sequence). The CDR3 is 16 residues long. The CDR3 is CASSWGPRVSDSPLHF. CDR3 bases: TGTGCCAGCAGTTGGGGGCCCCGGGTTTCCGATTCACCCCTCCACTTT.

The rearrangement links TRBV7-3 to TRBJ2-7; D possibly corresponds to TRBD2 (5 bases). The CDR3 consists of 15 residues. Germline CDR1 and CDR2: SGHTA and FQGTGA. V gave up 2 bases and J gave up 3 bases, with 14 bases separating them. The CDR3, as DNA: TGTGCCAGCAGCTTAGAAGAGGGCCGGAACTACGAGCAGTACTTC. This gives the protein CASSLEEGRNYEQYF.

In this sample, this clone turned up a few times. The chain joins TRBV20-1 to TRBJ2-1, with D possibly matching TRBD2 (6 bases). The germline gives CDR1 DFQATT, CDR2 SNEGSKA (reference sequence). Trimming took off 6 bases at V and 12 bases at J, with 15 bases between the two ends. This CDR3 spans 11 amino acids. The CDR3 DNA reads as TGCAGTGCGTTGGACTACCCCGGGCAGTTCTTC. Protein: CSALDYPGQFF.

This chain joins TRBV19 and TRBJ2-7, with a possible D match to TRBD2 (6 bases). This CDR3 comprises 15 residues. V was clipped by 1 base and J by 7 bases, with 17 bases between them. Germline-derived CDR1 and CDR2 are LNHDA and SQIVND (reference sequence). The CDR3 reads CASSIVPGDGGEQYF. CDR3 coding DNA: TGTGCCAGTAGTATAGTCCCCGGGGACGGAGGGGAGCAGTACTTC.

The genes are TRBV2 and TRBJ2-3; 7 nucleotides match TRBD2. Germline values: CDR1 SNHLY, CDR2 FYNNEI. CDR3 length equals 15 residues. Trimming at V came to 3 bases and at J to 0 bases, leaving 3 bases not matched to a gene. The CDR3 here is CASSETSPSTDTQYF. The CDR3 nucleotides are TGTGCCAGCAGTGAGACTAGCCCTAGCACAGATACGCAGTATTTT.

The sample holds a few counts of this clone. The chain couples TRBV19 to TRBJ2-1; possible D gene TRBD1, 6 bases. This CDR3 is 13 amino acids long. Germline assignment: CDR1 LNHDA and CDR2 SQIVND (reference sequence). V lost 6 bases and J lost 3, with 9 bases in between. CDR3 residues: CASRAGVYNEQFF. The DNA for the CDR3 is TGTGCCAGTAGAGCAGGGGTCTACAATGAGCAGTTCTTC.

This chain joins TRBV5-1 and TRBJ1-2, with a tentative D call TRBD1 (6 bases). V dropped 0 bases and J dropped 0 bases, with 9 bases sitting between them. The CDR3 totals 15 residues. Germline V CDR1 and CDR2: SGHRS, YFSETQ. CDR3 residues: CASSLDGQPNYGYTF. The CDR3 DNA sequence: TGCGCCAGCAGCTTGGACGGACAGCCTAACTATGGCTACACCTTC.